Listed below are T cell receptor beta chains from one sample, sequenced in a study of glioma-infiltrating T cells. One entry per CDR3 protein results from TCRdb running MiXCR on the multiplex PCR reads. Of some 40,000 distinct CDR3 sequences in the sample, around 24% were seen once. The sequenced material came from glioma tissue, nonneoplastic brain tissue, or PBMCs (not recorded which). Receptor source: a human donor with low-grade glioma or glioblastoma, undergoing nonglioma brain surgery, or in good health (not recorded which). The CDR3 runs from the conserved cysteine through the conserved F or W. The D gene is left open where the match is weak. A clone size is listed for some rows: how often the clone was seen (once, few, many), or a class if it is expanded.

cdr3_length j_call d_call v_call clone_size cdr3_nt cdr3_aa
14 TRBJ2-1 TRBD2 TRBV7-2 - TGTGCCAGCAGCTCTTCGACTAGCGGTAGTGAGCAGTTCTTC CASSSSTSGSEQFF
17 TRBJ2-2 - TRBV9 - TGTGCCAGCAGCGTAGGGGAGCACCGAGGGTCCACCGGGGAGCTGTTTTTT CASSVGEHRGSTGELFF
15 TRBJ2-2 TRBD2 TRBV29-1 - TGCAGCACCTGGGGGGGGGACCTCACCACCGGGGAGCTGTTTTTT CSTWGGDLTTGELFF
14 TRBJ2-2 - TRBV19 many TGTGCCAGTAAGGTTGTAAGCTACACCGGGGAGCTGTTTTTT CASKVVSYTGELFF
11 TRBJ1-1 TRBD1 TRBV28 - TGTGCCAGCGACAGGGTCACTGAAGCTTCCTTT CASDRVTEASF
13 TRBJ2-7 - TRBV10-3 few TGTGCCATCAGGGGGACCCCCCCCTACGAGCAGTACTTC CAIRGTPPYEQYF
15 TRBJ2-5 TRBD1 TRBV9 - TGTGCCAGCAGCAGGTGGACAGGGGGCCAAGAGACCCAGTACTTC CASSRWTGGQETQYF
15 TRBJ2-1 - TRBV4-1 many TGCGCCAGCAGCCAAGATTGGGATCCAATCAATGAGCAGTTCTTC CASSQDWDPINEQFF
15 TRBJ2-1 - TRBV20-1 many TGCAGTGCTAGGCTTGCCATTAGCTCCTACAATGAGCAGTTCTTC CSARLAISSYNEQFF
14 TRBJ1-5 - TRBV19 many TGTGCCAGTAGTATTGGTTATGGCAATCAGCCCCAGCATTTT CASSIGYGNQPQHF
14 TRBJ2-7 - TRBV5-1 - TGCGCCAGCAGCATATTAACGGGAGCCTACGAGCAGTACTTC CASSILTGAYEQYF